Following are 2 T cell receptor beta chains from one sample sequenced in a study of T cell responses to AZD1222 COVID-19 vaccine. Some clones are missing from TCRdb's copy, which holds only in-frame ones; the method was immunoSEQ multiplex PCR. This table has more than 150,000 clones, just over 90% appearing once. The sample consisted of peripheral blood, taken 28 days after the second AZD1222 dose. The receptors originated from an adult who received the AZD1222 COVID-19 vaccine.

The chain links TRBV19 to TRBJ1-2, with D unclear. Trimming cost V 6 bases and J 2 bases, with 13 bases left between them. The V gene's germline CDR1 is LNHDA and CDR2 SQIVND (reference sequence). The CDR3 runs to 14 residues. The CDR3: CASSPLTANYGYTF. The DNA of the CDR3 is TGTGCCAGTAGCCCTCTAACTGCCAACTATGGCTACACCTTC.

This chain uses TRBV27 with TRBJ2-7, with a tentative D call TRBD1 (5 bases). In germline, CDR1 is MNHEY, CDR2 SMNVEV (reference sequence). Trimming took 5 bases from V and 4 from J, leaving 9 bases between them. The CDR3 has 12 amino acids. This chain's CDR3 is CASSLQGYEQYF. CDR3 in DNA: TGTGCCAGCAGTCTCCAGGGTTACGAGCAGTACTTC.